This T cell receptor beta chain was captured in a study of a mutant IDH1 vaccine in newly diagnosed glioma. Regarding time point: week 47, end of study. Topical imiquimod was applied with each vaccine dose, which held 300 ug of mutant IDH1 20-mer peptide. Donor tumors were new WHO grade 3 or 4 IDH1-mutant, ATRX-lost astrocytomas. Remarks on this clone: Its antigen is undetermined.

Sequencing was performed with immunoSEQ multiplex PCR; in TCRdb, only in-frame clones are kept and a portion is missing. The sample contains roughly 32,000 clones, around 90% of which appear only once. The receptor's source is a man aged 35-49 years with glioma. Here the sequenced sample was PBMCs, taken from a glioma patient whose treatment included an IDH1 peptide vaccine.

The CDR3 region is CSVAIGSGTEAFF. The CDR3 bases are TGCAGCGTCGCGATCGGGTCAGGCACTGAAGCTTTCTTT. The chain links TRBV29-1 to TRBJ1-1, with D uncertain. The V end was cut by 6 bases, the J end by 4 bases, with 15 bases between. CDR3 length equals 13 residues. In germline, CDR1 is SQVTM, CDR2 ANQGSEA.